Listed here are 21 T cell receptor beta chains from one sample, sequenced in a study of cytomegalovirus exposure and HLA in healthy donors. Clones were sequenced by immunoSEQ multiplex PCR, and TCRdb holds only the in-frame ones, with some missing. Of 150,000 to 200,000 clones detected, approximately 87% appear once; the ten largest clones hold 1.4%. Sequenced input: PBMCs. The receptor source for this set is a young woman in good health and CMV-seronegative.

The chain is built from TRBV19 and TRBJ1-6; 7 positions match TRBD1. The CDR3 consists of 17 residues. Germline lookup yields CDR1 LNHDA and CDR2 SQIVND (reference sequence). Trimming took 5 bases from V and 10 from J; bases not matched to a gene: 17. The CDR3 protein is CASSVGRGGLFPSPLHF. The CDR3 nucleotides read TGTGCCAGTAGTGTTGGAAGAGGGGGCCTATTTCCATCACCCCTCCACTTT.

The rearrangement uses TRBV5-1 and TRBJ2-7; perhaps TRBD1 as D (6 bases). The germline gives CDR1 SGHRS, CDR2 YFSETQ. The CDR3 is 14 residues long. V gave up 2 bases and J gave up 4 bases, with 13 bases separating them. In DNA, the CDR3 is TGCGCCAGCAGCTTAGACCGGGACACATACGAGCAGTACTTC. It is translated as CASSLDRDTYEQYF.

V gene TRBV4-1 combines with J gene TRBJ2-7; 7 positions agree with TRBD2. The germline V gene encodes CDR1 MGHRA and CDR2 YSYEKL. The CDR3 consists of 15 residues. J lost 6 bases, V lost 0 bases, and 8 bases had no gene match. CDR3 in DNA: TGCGCCAGCAGCCAAGAGTCGAGTCGCGGGGGCGAGCAGTACTTC. This sequence encodes CASSQESSRGGEQYF.

This clone was seen a single time. The J gene is TRBJ1-4, the V gene TRBV2; TRBD1 might be the D (5 bases). CDR1 SNHLY and CDR2 FYNNEI come from the germline V gene. V lost 4 bases and J lost 8, with 11 bases in between. The CDR3 extends over 13 amino acids. The CDR3 nucleotides read TGTGCCAGCAGTGGGGAGGGGAGAGAAAAACTGTTTTTT. Translated: CASSGEGREKLFF.

This clone appeared a single time. This chain connects TRBV6-5 to TRBJ1-3; D is undetermined. The germline CDR1 and CDR2 sequences are MNHEY and SVGAGI. This CDR3 spans 15 amino acids. V was shortened by 5 bases and J by 0 bases, with 11 bases between the two germline ends. Here the CDR3 reads CASSLNRDSGNTIYF. The CDR3 DNA reads TGTGCCAGCAGTCTCAACAGAGACTCTGGAAACACCATATATTTT.

The J gene is TRBJ2-2, the V gene TRBV29-1; D gene ambiguous. V was clipped by 1 base and J by 2 bases, with 8 bases between them. This CDR3 contains 14 residues. CDR1 is SQVTM, CDR2 ANQGSEA, per germline. CDR3 in DNA: TGCAGCGTTGAAGGTGTCAAAAACACCGGGGAGCTGTTTTTT. This gives the protein CSVEGVKNTGELFF.

The chain employs TRBV4-1 and TRBJ1-1; D call uncertain. In germline, CDR1 is MGHRA, CDR2 YSYEKL. The CDR3 has 14 amino acids. Between the trimmed V and J ends, which lost 1 base and 8 bases, there was a span of 14 bases. CDR3 loop: CASSQVSIGVEAFF. The CDR3 DNA reads as TGCGCCAGCAGCCAAGTTAGTATAGGAGTAGAAGCTTTCTTT.

V is TRBV14 and J is TRBJ2-2, with TRBD1 matching over 11 bases. The V gene's germline CDR1 is SGHDN and CDR2 FVKESK. CDR3 length: 16 amino acids. V dropped 1 base and J dropped 6; count of bases not matched to a gene: 4. This chain's CDR3 is CASSQGTGGFAGELFF. CDR3 coding DNA: TGTGCCAGCAGCCAAGGGACAGGGGGCTTCGCCGGGGAGCTGTTTTTT.

The chain links TRBV6-5 to TRBJ1-5, with a weak D call TRBD1 (6 bases). Between the trimmed V and J ends, which lost 5 bases and 5 bases, there was a span of 10 bases. Germline V gene data show CDR1 as MNHEY and CDR2 as SVGAGI. CDR3 length equals 13 residues. Here the CDR3 reads CASSRAGDQPQHF. CDR3 DNA sequence: TGTGCCAGCAGTCGCGCAGGGGATCAGCCCCAGCATTTT.

This clone was seen just once. The V and J genes are TRBV18 and TRBJ1-3; 9 bases map to TRBD1. The CDR3 covers 15 residues. With 5 bases clipped from V and 3 bases from J, the junction kept 5 bases outside the gene matches. CDR1 and CDR2 from the germline V gene are KGHSH and LQKENI. CDR3 nucleotide sequence: TGTGCCAGCTCAAGGACAGGGGCGGATGGAAACACCATATATTTT. Its translation is CASSRTGADGNTIYF.

The chain recombines TRBV27 with TRBJ1-1; 10 bases map to TRBD1. The CDR3 is made up of 14 amino acids. Trimming at V came to 6 bases and at J to 1 base, leaving 2 bases not matched to a gene. CDR1 MNHEY and CDR2 SMNVEV come from the germline V gene (reference sequence). The chain's CDR3 is CASSRTGGNTEAFF. DNA for the CDR3: TGTGCCAGCAGCCGGACAGGGGGGAACACTGAAGCTTTCTTT.

V gene TRBV7-6 combines with J gene TRBJ2-7, with a tentative D call TRBD2 (6 bases). The germline V gene has CDR1 SGHVS and CDR2 FNYEAQ. The CDR3 is made up of 14 amino acids. The V end was cut by 4 bases, the J end by 2 bases, with 12 bases between. The DNA of the CDR3 is TGTGCCAGCAGCTCCCTAGCGTCCCCCTACGAGCAGTACTTC. It translates to CASSSLASPYEQYF.

The rearrangement joins TRBV7-6 to TRBJ2-1, with 9 bases matching TRBD2. Germline CDR1 is SGHVS and CDR2 is FNYEAQ. V was pared by 4 bases and J by 6 bases, with 4 bases of the junction left unmatched. The length of the CDR3 is 14 residues. CDR3 sequence (DNA): TGTGCCAGCAGCTCACTAGCGGGCCCCAATGAGCAGTTCTTC. Encoded protein: CASSSLAGPNEQFF.

The chain has TRBV9 and TRBJ2-6, with unresolved D. The CDR3 contains 14 residues. Germline assignment: CDR1 SGDLS and CDR2 YYNGEE. V shed 3 bases and J shed 0 bases, with 4 bases lying between them. This chain's CDR3 is CASSAGSGANVLTF. The CDR3 coding sequence is TGTGCCAGCAGCGCCGGCTCTGGGGCCAACGTCCTGACTTTC. The whole variable domain, remainder taken from reference TRBV9 and TRBJ2-6, is DSGVTQTPKHLITATGQRVTLRCSPRSGDLSVYWYQQSLDQGLQFLIQYYNGEERAKGNILERFSAQQFPDLHSELNLSSLELGDSALYFCASSAGSGANVLTFGAGSRLTVL.

V gene TRBV5-6 combines with J gene TRBJ1-5, with a possible D match to TRBD1 (5 bases). Germline V gene lookup returns CDR1 SGHDT and CDR2 YYEEEE. The length of the CDR3 is 16 residues. Deletions cut 5 bases from V and 5 bases from J, with 20 bases between. The CDR3 DNA reads TGTGCCAGCAGTCATGGCCAGGGCAGATCGGATCAGCCCCAGCATTTT. This sequence encodes CASSHGQGRSDQPQHF. The full variable domain, its missing parts supplied by reference TRBV5-6 and TRBJ1-5, is DAGVTQSPTHLIKTRGQQVTLRCSPKSGHDTVSWYQQALGQGPQFIFQYYEEEERQRGNFPDRFSGHQFPNYSSELNVNALLLGDSALYLCASSHGQGRSDQPQHFGDGTRLSIL.

The chain has TRBV6-6 and TRBJ2-3, with TRBD1 matching 9 bases. Trimming cost V 5 bases and J 5 bases; bases outside gene matches: 11. There are 16 residues in the CDR3. Looked up from germline, CDR1 is MNHNY and CDR2 is SVGAGI (reference sequence). Written as DNA, the CDR3 is TGTGCCAGCAGTAGCGGACAGGGGCCCTACCGAGATACGCAGTATTTT. Amino acids: CASSSGQGPYRDTQYF.

This chain connects TRBV2 to TRBJ1-1; tentative D call: TRBD1 (6 bases). V was pared by 7 bases and J by 3 bases, with 15 bases between. This CDR3 region has 14 residues. CDR1 is SNHLY and CDR2 is FYNNEI in the germline V gene. CDR3 amino acids: CASMVIRGDTEAFF. CDR3 sequence (DNA): TGTGCCAGCATGGTGATCAGGGGAGACACTGAAGCTTTCTTT.

This clone appeared a single time. V is TRBV15 and J is TRBJ2-3, with a weak D call TRBD2 (6 bases). From germline, CDR1 is LNHNV and CDR2 YYDKDF (reference sequence). This CDR3 spans 15 amino acids. V lost 3 bases and J lost 2, with 12 bases in between. The CDR3 bases are TGTGCCACCAGCAGTTTGGGACTGACCACAGATACGCAGTATTTT. Translating it yields CATSSLGLTTDTQYF.

The chain is built from TRBV7-9 and TRBJ1-5, with unresolved D. Trimming removed 4 bases at V and 2 bases at J, with 6 bases between. Per germline, CDR1 SEHNR and CDR2 FQNEAQ (reference sequence). This CDR3 has 13 residues. The CDR3 here is CASSSQGNQPQHF. As DNA, the CDR3 is TGTGCCAGCAGCTCCCAGGGCAATCAGCCCCAGCATTTT. Using reference TRBV7-9 and TRBJ1-5 for the parts outside the CDR3, the full variable domain is DTGVSQNPRHKITKRGQNVTFRCDPISEHNRLYWYRQTLGQGPEFLTYFQNEAQLEKSRLLSDRFSAERPKGSFSTLEIQRTEQGDSAMYLCASSSQGNQPQHFGDGTRLSIL.

This chain's CDR3 is CASAGVGNTEAFF. CDR3 sequence (DNA): TGTGCCAGCGCCGGGGTGGGGAACACTGAAGCTTTCTTT. The gene calls are TRBV25-1 and TRBJ1-1; D is undetermined. CDR3 size: 13 residues. V was trimmed by 8 bases and J by 1 base, leaving 11 bases between them. The germline gives CDR1 MGHDK, CDR2 SYGVNS.

Details on this clone: This sample includes further DNA sequences coding for the same CDR3. The genes are TRBV19 and TRBJ2-1, with TRBD2 matching over 9 bases. The V and J ends lost 3 bases and 9 bases, in that order; junction bases with no gene match: 9. Germline V gene sequence: CDR1 LNHDA, CDR2 SQIVND (reference sequence). The CDR3 loop spans 15 amino acids. The CDR3 loop reads CASSILAGGFGEQFF. In nucleotides, the CDR3 is TGTGCCAGTAGTATTCTGGCGGGGGGGTTTGGTGAGCAGTTCTTC.